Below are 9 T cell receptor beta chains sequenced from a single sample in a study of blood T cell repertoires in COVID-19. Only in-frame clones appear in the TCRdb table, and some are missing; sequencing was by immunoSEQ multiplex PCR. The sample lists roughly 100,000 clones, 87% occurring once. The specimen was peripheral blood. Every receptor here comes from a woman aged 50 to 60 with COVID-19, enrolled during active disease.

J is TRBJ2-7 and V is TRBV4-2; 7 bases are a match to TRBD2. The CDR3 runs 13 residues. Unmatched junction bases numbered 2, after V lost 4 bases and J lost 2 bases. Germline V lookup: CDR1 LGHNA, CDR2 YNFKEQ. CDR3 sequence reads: CASSPGTTYEQYF. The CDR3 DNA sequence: TGTGCCAGCAGCCCCGGGACTACCTACGAGCAGTACTTC.

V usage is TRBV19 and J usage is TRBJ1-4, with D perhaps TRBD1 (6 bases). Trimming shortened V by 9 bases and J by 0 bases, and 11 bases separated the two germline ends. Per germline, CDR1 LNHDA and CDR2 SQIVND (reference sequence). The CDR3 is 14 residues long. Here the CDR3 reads CASKRTATNEKLFF. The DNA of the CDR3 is TGTGCCAGCAAGAGGACAGCAACTAATGAAAAACTGTTTTTT.

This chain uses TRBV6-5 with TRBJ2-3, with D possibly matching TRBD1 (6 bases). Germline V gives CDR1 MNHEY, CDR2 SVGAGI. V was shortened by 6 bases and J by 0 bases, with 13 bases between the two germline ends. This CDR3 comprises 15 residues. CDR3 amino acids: CASRYGQFSTDTQYF. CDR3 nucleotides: TGTGCCAGCAGGTACGGACAGTTCAGCACAGATACGCAGTATTTT.

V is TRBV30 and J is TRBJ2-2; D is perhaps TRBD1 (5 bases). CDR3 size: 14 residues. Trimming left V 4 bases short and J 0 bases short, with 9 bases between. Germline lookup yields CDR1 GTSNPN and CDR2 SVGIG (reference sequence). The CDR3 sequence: CAWISGTNTGELFF. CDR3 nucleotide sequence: TGTGCCTGGATCTCAGGGACGAACACCGGGGAGCTGTTTTTT.

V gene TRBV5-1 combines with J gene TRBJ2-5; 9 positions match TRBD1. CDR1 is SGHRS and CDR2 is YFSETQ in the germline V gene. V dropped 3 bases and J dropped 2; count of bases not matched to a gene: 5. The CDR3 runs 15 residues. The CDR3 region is CASSSTGGGQETQYF. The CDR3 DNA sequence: TGCGCCAGCAGCTCCACAGGGGGCGGGCAAGAGACCCAGTACTTC.

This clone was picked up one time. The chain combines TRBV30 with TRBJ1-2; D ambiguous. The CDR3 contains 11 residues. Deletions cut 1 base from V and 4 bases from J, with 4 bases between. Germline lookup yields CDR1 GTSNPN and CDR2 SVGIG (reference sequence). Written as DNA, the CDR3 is TGTGCCTGGAGTGACAGCTATGGCTACACCTTC. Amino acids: CAWSDSYGYTF.

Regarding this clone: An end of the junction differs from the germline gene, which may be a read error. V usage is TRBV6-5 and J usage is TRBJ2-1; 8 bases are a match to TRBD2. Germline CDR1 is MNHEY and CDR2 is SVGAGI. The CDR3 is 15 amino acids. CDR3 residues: CASKTAGASFNEQFF. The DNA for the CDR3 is TGTGCCAGCAAGACAGCGGGGGCCTCCTTCAATGAGCAGTTCTTC.

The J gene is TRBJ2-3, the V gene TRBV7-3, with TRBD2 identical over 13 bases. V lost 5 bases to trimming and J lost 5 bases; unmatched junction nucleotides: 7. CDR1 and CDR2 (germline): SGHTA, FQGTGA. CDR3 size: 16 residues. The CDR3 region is CASSSTGLAGLDTQYF. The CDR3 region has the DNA TGTGCCAGCAGCAGCACGGGACTAGCGGGGTTAGATACGCAGTATTTT.

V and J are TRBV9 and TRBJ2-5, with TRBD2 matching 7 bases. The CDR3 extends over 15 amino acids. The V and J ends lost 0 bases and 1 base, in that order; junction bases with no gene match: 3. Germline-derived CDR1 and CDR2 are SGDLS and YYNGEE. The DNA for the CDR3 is TGTGCCAGCAGCGTAGCGGGGGGATCCCAAGAGACCCAGTACTTC. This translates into CASSVAGGSQETQYF.